This TCR beta chain was profiled in a study of cytomegalovirus exposure and HLA in healthy donors. On this clone: What it binds is unknown.

Overall study results and limits: A link between a missense DCLRE1C variant and TCR beta V- and J-gene trimming emerged from a later analysis. Sequencing likely produced, as an artifact, a cluster of highly shared sequence variants.

The CDR3 spans 16 residues. Per germline, CDR1 SEHNR and CDR2 FQNEAQ (reference sequence). The V and J ends lost 3 bases and 5 bases, in that order; junction bases with no gene match: 10. This PCR relied on a set of 60 Vbeta primers and 13 Jbeta primers. Data came from immunoSEQ multiplex PCR; TCRdb stores just in-frame clones and leaves some out. The table lists 150,000 or so clones, around 70% of them singletons. Donors were ostensibly healthy at sampling, although undocumented immune exposures were probable. Material: PBMCs. The clonotype was recovered from a man aged 18 to 29 in good health and CMV-seropositive. This rearrangement joins TRBV7-9 to TRBJ2-5; 9 bases agree with TRBD1. As DNA, the CDR3 is TGTGCCAGCAGCTTCAGACGACAGGGGGGAACTGAGACCCAGTACTTC. Its translation is CASSFRRQGGTETQYF.